This section outlines one TCR beta chain sequence together with its context. Its antigen remains unknown. The data are from a study of T-cell reconstitution after alpha-beta-depleted transplantation in children. V lost 3 bases and J 0 bases, leaving 6 bases between the germline ends. The CDR3 spans 15 residues. Preparation of the TCRbeta library was carried out with unique molecular identifiers. TCRdb redid the calling of the PCR reads with MiXCR, one entry per CDR3 protein. The table shows approximately 120,000 distinct CDR3 sequences, with more than 9.5% occurring only once. Regarding the study as a whole: The origin of alpha-beta T cells about two months after transplant was reportedly several hundred expanded graft clones. T-cell counts and diversity were attributed mostly to newly produced T cells one year after transplant.

The source material was PBMCs, mostly from graft donor cells, sampled 180 days after TCRalphabeta/CD19-depleted stem cell transplant. The genes are TRBV12-3 or TRBV12-4 and TRBJ1-6; D gene uncertain. This sequence was found in a girl under three years old who had a stem cell transplant for combined immunodeficiency, so the T cells may come from the graft donor. The CDR3 sequence is CASSFRGSYNSPLHF. CDR3 DNA sequence: TGTGCCAGCAGTTTTCGGGGCTCCTATAATTCACCCCTCCACTTT.